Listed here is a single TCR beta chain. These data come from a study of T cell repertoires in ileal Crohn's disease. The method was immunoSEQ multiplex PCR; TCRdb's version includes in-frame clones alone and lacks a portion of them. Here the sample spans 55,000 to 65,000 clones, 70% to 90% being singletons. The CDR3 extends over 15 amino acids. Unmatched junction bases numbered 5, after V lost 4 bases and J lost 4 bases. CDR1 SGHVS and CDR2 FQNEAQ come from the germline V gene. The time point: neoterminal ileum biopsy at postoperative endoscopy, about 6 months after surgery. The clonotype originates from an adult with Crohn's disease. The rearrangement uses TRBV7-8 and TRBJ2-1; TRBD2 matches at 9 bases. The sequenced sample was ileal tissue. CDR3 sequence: CASSSAGGPYNEQFF. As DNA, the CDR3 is TGTGCCAGCAGCTCGGCGGGAGGGCCTTACAATGAGCAGTTCTTC.